Listed below are T cell receptor beta chains from one sample, sequenced in a study of cytomegalovirus exposure and HLA in healthy donors. Clones were read by immunoSEQ multiplex PCR, and TCRdb kept only the in-frame ones, dropping some. The sample carries approximately 220,000 clones, 65% to 85% recorded once. Specimen: PBMCs. Every receptor here comes from a boy aged 2 to 9 in good health and CMV-seronegative. CDR3s include the opening cysteine and the closing phenylalanine or tryptophan. Each record gives: J gene, clone size, D gene, V gene, CDR3 DNA, CDR3 protein. D genes are given only for firm matches. Clone size appears in some rows only: once, few, many, or a class for an expanded clone.

TRBJ1-4	-	-	TRBV6-6	TGTGCCAGCAGTTACGCAGTAGAAAAACTGTTTTTT	CASSYAVEKLFF
TRBJ2-1	-	TRBD2	TRBV5-1	TGCGCCAGCAGCCTTGTGTCCAGCGGGGGGAGGTACAATGAGCAGTTCTTC	CASSLVSSGGRYNEQFF
TRBJ1-1	-	-	TRBV13	TGTGCCAGCAGTCAACCAGGGGCCCCTGGTGGTGAAGCTTTCTTT	CASSQPGAPGGEAFF
TRBJ2-1	-	TRBD2	TRBV5-1	TGCGCCAGCAGCATAGGACTAGCGGGAGGGAGGTACAATGAGCAGTTCTTC	CASSIGLAGGRYNEQFF
TRBJ2-7	-	TRBD1	TRBV9	TGTGCCAGCAGCTTAACAGGGGGAACATACGAGCAGTACTTC	CASSLTGGTYEQYF
TRBJ1-2	-	-	TRBV19	TGTGCCAGTGGCCACGGAGGGTATGGCTACACCTTC	CASGHGGYGYTF
TRBJ1-1	few	-	TRBV10-3	TGTGCCATTGGGGACACAAACACTGAAGCTTTCTTT	CAIGDTNTEAFF
TRBJ1-1	-	TRBD1	TRBV9	TGTGCCAGCAGCGCCCACGACAGGGGGCATCGAACTGAAGCTTTCTTT	CASSAHDRGHRTEAFF
TRBJ1-3	-	-	TRBV9	TGTGCCAGCAGCGTAACAGGCTCTTCTGGAAACACCATATATTTT	CASSVTGSSGNTIYF
TRBJ2-5	-	-	TRBV11-2	TGTGCCAGCAGCTTAGTTTGGGCAGGACAAGAGACCCAGTACTTC	CASSLVWAGQETQYF
TRBJ1-6	-	-	TRBV7-6	TGTGCCAGCAGCCCCAGCTCCTATAATTCACCCCTCCACTTT	CASSPSSYNSPLHF
TRBJ2-7	-	-	TRBV7-9	TGTGCCAGCAGCTCTGGGAGCTCCTACGAGCAGTACTTC	CASSSGSSYEQYF
TRBJ1-5	-	TRBD1	TRBV9	TGTGCCAGCAGCGCCGGGACAGCCAATCAGCCCCAGCATTTT	CASSAGTANQPQHF
TRBJ2-5	once	-	TRBV5-1	TGCGCCAGCAGCGGCTACGCGGGCCAAGAGACCCAGTACTTC	CASSGYAGQETQYF
TRBJ2-1	-	-	TRBV7-9	TGTGCCAGCAGCTTAGCCCAGGGCGAGCAGTTCTTC	CASSLAQGEQFF
TRBJ1-1	-	-	TRBV6-1	TGTGCCAGCAGGCAAGGACAGATTAACACTGAAGCTTTCTTT	CASRQGQINTEAFF
TRBJ2-5	-	TRBD1	TRBV5-8	TGTGCCAGCAGCTTGGGCCCGGGACAGGAGGAGACCCAGTACTTC	CASSLGPGQEETQYF
TRBJ1-1	-	-	TRBV6-5	TGTGCCAGCAGTTACTCCCAGGGATTGAACACTGAAGCTTTCTTT	CASSYSQGLNTEAFF
TRBJ2-1	-	TRBD2	TRBV5-1	TGCGCCAGCAGCCCCCCTAGCGGGAGTAATGAGCAGTTCTTC	CASSPPSGSNEQFF
TRBJ1-1	-	-	TRBV9	TGTGCCAGCAGCGTAGGCAGAATGAACACTGAAGCTTTCTTT	CASSVGRMNTEAFF
TRBJ2-7	-	-	TRBV19	TGTGCCAGTAGTATGGGATACGGGGACGAGCAGTACTTC	CASSMGYGDEQYF
TRBJ2-7	-	TRBD2	TRBV7-2	TGTGCCAGCAGCTTGTCTAGCGGGAGTTACGAGCAGTACTTC	CASSLSSGSYEQYF
TRBJ2-3	-	TRBD2	TRBV25-1	TGTGCCACCGGGACTAGCGGGATAGATACGCAGTATTTT	CATGTSGIDTQYF
TRBJ2-5	-	TRBD1	TRBV5-1	TGCGCCAGCAGCTTGGCCCCGGACAGGGGTCGCCAAGAGACCCAGTACTTC	CASSLAPDRGRQETQYF
TRBJ2-3	-	-	TRBV5-1	TGCGCCAGCAGCTTAAGACAGGATAGCACAGATACGCAGTATTTT	CASSLRQDSTDTQYF
TRBJ1-2	-	TRBD1	TRBV30	TGTGCCTGGGGACAGGGGGGTGGCTACACCTTC	CAWGQGGGYTF
TRBJ2-7	-	TRBD2	TRBV15	TGTGCCACCAGCAGAGATATAACTAGCGGGAGTTGCGAGCAGTACTTC	CATSRDITSGSCEQYF
TRBJ2-3	-	TRBD2	TRBV6-5	TGTGCCAGCAGTCGACTAGCGGGAACAGATACGCAGTATTTT	CASSRLAGTDTQYF
TRBJ2-5	-	-	TRBV4-2	TGTGCCAGCAGCCAATCCGGGGTCCCACGGGAAGAGGCCCAGTACTTC	CASSQSGVPREEAQYF
TRBJ2-1	-	-	TRBV10-3	TGTGCCATCTCACCCAGGGCCTACAATGAGCAGTTCTTC	CAISPRAYNEQFF
TRBJ1-1	-	-	TRBV7-9	TGTTCCAGCAGCTTAGGAGGTCAGGGGTACTCCACTGAAGCTTTCTTT	CSSSLGGQGYSTEAFF
TRBJ2-2	-	TRBD1	TRBV7-9	TGTGCCAGCAGCTTTGCAGGGACAGCGAACACCGGGGAGCTGTTTTTT	CASSFAGTANTGELFF
TRBJ2-5	-	TRBD1	TRBV5-4	TGTGCCAGCACCCAGACAGGGGGCTTTTTGGAGACCCAGTACTTC	CASTQTGGFLETQYF
TRBJ1-1	-	-	TRBV19	TGTGCCAGTAGTCCCCCGACAGTTAACACTGAAGCTTTCTTT	CASSPPTVNTEAFF
TRBJ1-2	-	TRBD1	TRBV6-1	TGTGCCAGCAGTTTTGACAGGGCAAAGAACTATGGCTACACCTTC	CASSFDRAKNYGYTF
TRBJ1-6	-	-	TRBV5-1	TGCGCCAGCAGCTTGGATTCCGTGAAGGGGCCCTATAATTCACCCCTCCACTTT	CASSLDSVKGPYNSPLHF
TRBJ2-5	once	-	TRBV15	TGTGCCACCAGCAGAGATCGAGTACAAGAGACCCAGTACTTC	CATSRDRVQETQYF
TRBJ1-5	-	TRBD1	TRBV5-1	TGCGCCAGCAGCGTCGGGACAGGGGGCTCCTCGGAGCCCCAGCATTTT	CASSVGTGGSSEPQHF
TRBJ2-1	-	TRBD2	TRBV11-3	TGTGCCAGCAGCCCCCATAGCGGGGGGATTTTCAATGAGCAGTTCTTC	CASSPHSGGIFNEQFF
TRBJ1-1	-	-	TRBV7-9	TGTTCCAGCAGCTTAGTGCAGGGATATATGAACACTGAAGCTTTCTTT	CSSSLVQGYMNTEAFF
TRBJ1-6	-	TRBD1	TRBV5-1	TGCGCCAGCCGCGGGACAGGAGACTCACCCCTCCACTTT	CASRGTGDSPLHF
TRBJ2-3	-	TRBD2	TRBV6-4	TGTGCCAGCAGGGGACTAGCGGGAGCGGGGGGTACGCAGTATTTT	CASRGLAGAGGTQYF
TRBJ1-1	-	TRBD1	TRBV25-1	TGTGCCAGCAGTGAATACCCGACAGGGCCGAACACTGAAGCTTTCTTT	CASSEYPTGPNTEAFF